The present T cell receptor beta chain was sequenced within a study of identical twins. Healthy Caucasians provided all donations. This clonotype was counted many times. V was cut by 3 bases and J by 4 bases, with 10 bases left in between. Per germline, CDR1 MDHEN and CDR2 SYDVKM. CDR3 length equals 14 residues. Template switching introduced a universal primer site, and the cDNA bore unique molecular identifiers. Via MiXCR, TCRdb re-called the 5' RACE reads, giving one row per CDR3 protein. The sample has 690,000 or so distinct CDR3 sequences, over 8.5% seen once. This same sample was also part of a study on yellow fever vaccine responses in identical twins.

This chain connects TRBV28 to TRBJ2-1; D unclear. This TCR derives from a woman younger than 30 in good health. Input material: PBMCs. The CDR3 DNA reads as TGTGCCAGCAGTTTTGGTCCCGGGTACAATGAGCAGTTCTTC. Its translation: CASSFGPGYNEQFF.